This T cell receptor beta chain was captured in a study of neurological immune-mediated disorders. Whole-study findings and limits: HTLV-1-associated myelopathy ranked highest for TCR clonal expansion and multiple sclerosis lowest, beneath healthy controls. Subjects shared no identical expanded-clone CDR3 amino acid sequences, suggesting private TCR-beta repertoires in all groups.

In this sample, this clonotype turned up many times. The antigen is unknown. The cDNA was generated through 5'RACE incorporating 10-nucleotide random UMIs. TCRdb independently ran MiXCR on the 5' RACE reads; one entry per CDR3 protein. The sample lists 46,000 or so distinct CDR3 sequences; less than 5% were seen once. The CDR3 contains 15 residues. The junction had 4 bases not matched to a gene; V was cut back by 4 bases and J by 3 bases. The V gene's germline CDR1 is KGHDR and CDR2 SFDVKD. The sequenced sample consisted of PBMCs. This chain uses TRBV24-1 with TRBJ1-2; the match to TRBD1 covers 10 bases. The source is an older woman with multiple sclerosis. The CDR3 is CATSDPGQGDYGYTF. The CDR3 region has the DNA TGTGCCACCAGTGACCCCGGACAGGGGGACTATGGCTACACCTTC.